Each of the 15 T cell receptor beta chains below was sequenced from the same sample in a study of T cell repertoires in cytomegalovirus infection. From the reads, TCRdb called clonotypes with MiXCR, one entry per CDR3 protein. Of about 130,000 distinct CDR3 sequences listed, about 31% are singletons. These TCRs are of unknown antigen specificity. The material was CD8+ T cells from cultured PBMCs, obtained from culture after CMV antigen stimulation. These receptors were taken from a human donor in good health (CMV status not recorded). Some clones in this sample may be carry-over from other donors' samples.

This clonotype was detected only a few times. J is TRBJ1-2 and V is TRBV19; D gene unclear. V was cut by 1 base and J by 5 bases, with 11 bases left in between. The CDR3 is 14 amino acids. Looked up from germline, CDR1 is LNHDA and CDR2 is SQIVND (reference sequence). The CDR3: CASSIGAGGYGYTF. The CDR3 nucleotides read TGTGCCAGTAGTATAGGAGCGGGCGGGTATGGCTACACCTTC. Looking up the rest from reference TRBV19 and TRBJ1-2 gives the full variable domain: DGGITQSPKYLFRKEGQNVTLSCEQNLNHDAMYWYRQDPGQGLRLIYYSQIVNDFQKGDIAEGYSVSREKKESFPLTVTSAQKNPTAFYLCASSIGAGGYGYTFGSGTRLTVV.

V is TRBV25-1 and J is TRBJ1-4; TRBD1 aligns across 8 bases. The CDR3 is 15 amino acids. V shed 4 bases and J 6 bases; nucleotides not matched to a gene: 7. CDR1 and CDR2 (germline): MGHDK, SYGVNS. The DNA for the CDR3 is TGTGCCAGCAGTGGGGCAGGGGGCGATTATGAAAAACTGTTTTTT. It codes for CASSGAGGDYEKLFF.

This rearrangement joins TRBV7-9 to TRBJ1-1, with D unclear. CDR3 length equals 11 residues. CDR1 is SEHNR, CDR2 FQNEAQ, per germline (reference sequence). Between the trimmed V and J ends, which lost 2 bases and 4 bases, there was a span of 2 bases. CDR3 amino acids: CASSLFTEAFF. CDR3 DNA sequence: TGTGCCAGCAGCTTATTCACTGAAGCTTTCTTT. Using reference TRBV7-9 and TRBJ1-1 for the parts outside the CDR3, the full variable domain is DTGVSQNPRHKITKRGQNVTFRCDPISEHNRLYWYRQTLGQGPEFLTYFQNEAQLEKSRLLSDRFSAERPKGSFSTLEIQRTEQGDSAMYLCASSLFTEAFFGQGTRLTVV.

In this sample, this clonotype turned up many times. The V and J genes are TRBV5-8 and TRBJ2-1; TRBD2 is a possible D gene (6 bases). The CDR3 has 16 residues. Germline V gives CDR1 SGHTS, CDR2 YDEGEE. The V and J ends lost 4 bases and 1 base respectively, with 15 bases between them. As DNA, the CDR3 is TGTGCCAGCAGCACCGGGCAGCTAGCGTCCTACAATGAGCAGTTCTTC. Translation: CASSTGQLASYNEQFF. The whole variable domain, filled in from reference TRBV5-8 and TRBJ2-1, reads EAGVTQSPTHLIKTRGQQATLRCSPISGHTSVYWYQQALGLGLQFLLWYDEGEERNRGNFPPRFSGRQFPNYSSELNVNALELEDSALYLCASSTGQLASYNEQFFGPGTRLTVL.

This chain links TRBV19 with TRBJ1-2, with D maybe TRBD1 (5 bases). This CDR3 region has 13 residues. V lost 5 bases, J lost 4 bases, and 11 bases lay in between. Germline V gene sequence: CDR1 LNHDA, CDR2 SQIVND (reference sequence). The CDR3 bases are TGTGCCAGTAGTGGGCAGGGCTTCTATGGCTACACCTTC. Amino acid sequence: CASSGQGFYGYTF. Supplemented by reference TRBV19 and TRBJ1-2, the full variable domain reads DGGITQSPKYLFRKEGQNVTLSCEQNLNHDAMYWYRQDPGQGLRLIYYSQIVNDFQKGDIAEGYSVSREKKESFPLTVTSAQKNPTAFYLCASSGQGFYGYTFGSGTRLTVV.

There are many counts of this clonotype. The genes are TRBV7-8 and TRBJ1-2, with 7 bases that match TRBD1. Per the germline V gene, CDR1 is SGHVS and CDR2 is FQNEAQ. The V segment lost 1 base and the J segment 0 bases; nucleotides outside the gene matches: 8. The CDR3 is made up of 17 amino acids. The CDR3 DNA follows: TGTGCCAGCAGCTTAGTTGGCAGGGGGGACGCTAACTATGGCTACACCTTC. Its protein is CASSLVGRGDANYGYTF.

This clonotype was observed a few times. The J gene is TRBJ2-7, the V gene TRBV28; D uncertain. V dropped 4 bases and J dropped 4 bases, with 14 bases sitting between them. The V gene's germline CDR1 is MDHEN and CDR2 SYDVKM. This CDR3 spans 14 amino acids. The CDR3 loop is CASSSPFLGYEQYF. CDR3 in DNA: TGTGCCAGCAGTTCCCCCTTTTTGGGTTACGAGCAGTACTTC. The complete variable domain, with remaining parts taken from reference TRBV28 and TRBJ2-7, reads DVKVTQSSRYLVKRTGEKVFLECVQDMDHENMFWYRQDPGLGLRLIYFSYDVKMKEKGDIPEGYSVSREKKERFSLILESASTNQTSMYLCASSSPFLGYEQYFGPGTRLTVT.

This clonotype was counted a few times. The CDR3 sequence: CASSSQTSGYNEQFF. The CDR3 bases are TGTGCCAGCAGCTCTCAGACTAGCGGGTACAATGAGCAGTTCTTC. The V call is TRBV7-6, the J call TRBJ2-1; 10 bases are shared with TRBD2. The CDR3 contains 15 residues. Germline CDR1 and CDR2: SGHVS and FNYEAQ. The trim removed 4 bases at V and 4 bases at J, leaving 4 bases unmatched.

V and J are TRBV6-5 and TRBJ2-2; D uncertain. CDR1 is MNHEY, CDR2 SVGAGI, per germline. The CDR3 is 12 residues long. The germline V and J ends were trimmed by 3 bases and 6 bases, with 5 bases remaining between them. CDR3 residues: CASSYMAGELFF. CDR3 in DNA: TGTGCCAGCAGTTATATGGCCGGGGAGCTGTTTTTT.

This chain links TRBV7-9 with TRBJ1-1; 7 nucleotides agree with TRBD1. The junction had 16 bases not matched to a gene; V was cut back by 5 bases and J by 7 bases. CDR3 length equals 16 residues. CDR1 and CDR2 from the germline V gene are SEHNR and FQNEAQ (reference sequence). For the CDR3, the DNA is TGTGCCAGCAGCCAAACCTCCACAGGGGCCTACTATGAAGCTTTCTTT. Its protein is CASSQTSTGAYYEAFF. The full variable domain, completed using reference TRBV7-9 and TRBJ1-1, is DTGVSQNPRHKITKRGQNVTFRCDPISEHNRLYWYRQTLGQGPEFLTYFQNEAQLEKSRLLSDRFSAERPKGSFSTLEIQRTEQGDSAMYLCASSQTSTGAYYEAFFGQGTRLTVV.

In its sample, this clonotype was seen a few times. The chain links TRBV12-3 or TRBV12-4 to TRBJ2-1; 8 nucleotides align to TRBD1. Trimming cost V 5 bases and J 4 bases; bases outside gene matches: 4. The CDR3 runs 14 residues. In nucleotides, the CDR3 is TGTGCCAGCAGTCCGACAGGGGTGTACAATGAGCAGTTCTTC. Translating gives CASSPTGVYNEQFF.

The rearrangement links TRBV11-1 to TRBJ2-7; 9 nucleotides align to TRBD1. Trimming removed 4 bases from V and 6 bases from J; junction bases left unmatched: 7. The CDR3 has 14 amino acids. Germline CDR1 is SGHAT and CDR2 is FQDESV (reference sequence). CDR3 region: CASSSGTGRAEQYF. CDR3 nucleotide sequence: TGTGCCAGCAGCTCCGGGACAGGGAGGGCCGAGCAGTACTTC. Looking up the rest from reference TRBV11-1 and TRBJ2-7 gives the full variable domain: EAEVAQSPRYKITEKSQAVAFWCDPISGHATLYWYRQILGQGPELLVQFQDESVVDDSQLPKDRFSAERLKGVDSTLKIQPAELGDSAMYLCASSSGTGRAEQYFGPGTRLTVT.

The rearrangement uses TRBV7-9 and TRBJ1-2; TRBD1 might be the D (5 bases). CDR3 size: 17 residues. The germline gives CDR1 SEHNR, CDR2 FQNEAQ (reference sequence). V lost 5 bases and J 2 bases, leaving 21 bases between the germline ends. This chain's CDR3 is CASSPPGVGALNYGYTF. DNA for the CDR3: TGTGCCAGCAGCCCCCCGGGGGTAGGGGCGCTAAACTATGGCTACACCTTC.

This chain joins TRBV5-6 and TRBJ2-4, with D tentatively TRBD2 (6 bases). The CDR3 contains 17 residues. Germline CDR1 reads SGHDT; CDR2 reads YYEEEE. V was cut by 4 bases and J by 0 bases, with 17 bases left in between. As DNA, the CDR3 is TGTGCCAGCAGCGATTCGGACTACCGGGTAGCCAAAAACATTCAGTACTTC. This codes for CASSDSDYRVAKNIQYF.

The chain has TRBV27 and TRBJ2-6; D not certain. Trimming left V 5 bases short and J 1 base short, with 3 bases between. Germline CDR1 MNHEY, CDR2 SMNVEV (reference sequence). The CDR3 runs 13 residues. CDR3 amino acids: CASSLSGANVLTF. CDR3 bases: TGTGCCAGCAGTCTTTCTGGGGCCAACGTCCTGACTTTC.